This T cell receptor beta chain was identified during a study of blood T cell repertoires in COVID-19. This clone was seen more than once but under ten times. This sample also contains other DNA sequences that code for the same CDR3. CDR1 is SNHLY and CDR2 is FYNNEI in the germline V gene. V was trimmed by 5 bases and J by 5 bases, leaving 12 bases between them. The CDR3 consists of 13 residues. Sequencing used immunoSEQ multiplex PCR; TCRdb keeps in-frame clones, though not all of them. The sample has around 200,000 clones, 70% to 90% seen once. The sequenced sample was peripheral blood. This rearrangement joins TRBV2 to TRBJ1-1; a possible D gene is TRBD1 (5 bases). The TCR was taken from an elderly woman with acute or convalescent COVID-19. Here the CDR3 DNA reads TGTGCCAGCAGTAGTACTGGGGGGACTGAAGCTTTCTTT. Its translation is CASSSTGGTEAFF.